This T cell receptor beta chain stems from a study of blood T cell repertoires in COVID-19. As for the study in general: The United States, Italy and Spain were the sources of the acute and convalescent COVID-19 samples. The analysed material was cDNA or gDNA that came from T cells, B-cell-depleted T cells, or PBMCs.

The CDR3 length is 15 residues. The V end lost 1 base, the J end lost 0 bases, and 7 bases lay between the germline ends. The germline V gene has CDR1 LNHNV and CDR2 YYDKDF (reference sequence). This clone was seen only a few times. Clones were sequenced by immunoSEQ multiplex PCR, and TCRdb holds only the in-frame ones, with some missing. The data hold 100,000 or so clones, with 85% observed a single time. The source of this sequence is a woman aged 65 to 85 with active or convalescent COVID-19. Specimen: peripheral blood. The genes are TRBV15 and TRBJ2-1; perhaps TRBD1 as D (6 bases). The CDR3 nucleotides read TGTGCCACCAGCAGAGGAGGGGGCTCCTACAATGAGCAGTTCTTC. Encoded protein: CATSRGGGSYNEQFF.